This T cell receptor beta chain was identified during a study of neoadjuvant anti-PD-1 for oral cavity cancer (dated by TCRdb to about 2021). As for the study more broadly: Three to four biweekly doses of nivolumab at 3 mg/kg were mostly administered to patients before curative-intent surgical resection. Under RECIST 1.1, patients with complete response, partial response or stable disease were classed as responders, and patients with progression were classed as non-responders. There were roughly 11 patients in the parent correlative cohort, and the response rate was 33%. Patients who did not progress were given a fourth nivolumab dose at about day 43 and had definitive surgical resection on days 50-56.

Its CDR3 holds 14 amino acids, cysteine through phenylalanine. Only the CDR3 portion is preserved as DNA: 42 bases, with reading frame beginning at the first base. The germline ends are 14 bases apart after V is trimmed by 6 bases and J by 2 bases. Reading the germline V gene gives CDR1 SGHRS and CDR2 YFSETQ. For deep sequencing of PBMC libraries, mostly 450 to 500 ng of input genomic DNA was used, and six replicates were run per sample. The immunoSEQ hsTCRbeta kit was used to prepare TCRbeta libraries according to the manufacturer's instructions. Sequencing of the completed libraries took place using an Illumina NovaSeq 6000 S4 flow cell after they had been pooled to roughly 2.9 nM. The authors processed their data as follows. The immunoSEQ Analyzer handled quality control and preprocessing of the raw data. The analysis was limited to productive rearrangements, and each clonotype was defined by a unique CDR3 amino acid sequence. Using the R package tcR, the researchers computed the Gini-Simpson index as their estimate of repertoire clonality. Gini indices were compared with Student's t test, and associations with tumor size change were assessed by Pearson correlation. TCRdb provides this immuneACCESS table in a form limited to in-frame rearrangements. Some clones are lacking; in checked studies, under half of them reflect an unresolved V gene, and why the rest are absent is not known. V and J calls and clone size follow that table, whereas D and trimming were derived from the DNA. This sample is represented by some 71,000 clones; 65% to 85% of them were singletons. The leading ten clones occupy less than 4% of the sample.

In the paper's terms, the time point label means: before neoadjuvant nivolumab. The patients had newly diagnosed stage II-IVA oral cavity squamous cell carcinoma and had not received any prior systemic or radiation treatment. Everyone in the cohort had locally advanced, HPV-negative oral cavity squamous cell carcinoma. Peripheral blood mononuclear cells were analyzed directly and were not maintained or expanded in culture. Samples came from a longitudinal correlative study of a single-arm phase II trial of neoadjuvant nivolumab in oral cavity squamous cell carcinoma. Genomic DNA-based TCRbeta sequencing was performed on subject-matched pre- and post-treatment PBMCs and tumors from three responders and three non-responders. Peripheral blood mononuclear cells were collected before nivolumab treatment and were collected again after treatment, at the time of surgery. Genomic DNA was isolated from PBMCs using the Maxwell RSC DNA from Cells kit.

Remarks on this clone: Its antigen is not yet known. No per-base quality is available; no much larger clone lies one base away.

Broad study findings and their caveats: Higher pretreatment blood TCRbeta clonality and lower post-treatment tumor TCRbeta clonality were correlated with higher pretreatment blood Treg/Th17 ratios. After neoadjuvant nivolumab, T cell clonality (Gini index) in PBMCs was significantly higher in non-responders than in responders. Only three patients per response group were included in the TCR analyses, and larger cohorts for validation were called for by the authors.

The chain uses TRBV5-1 and TRBJ1-1; TRBD1 might be the D gene, on 5 matching bases. The clonotype was recovered from a person aged 40 to 85 with oral cavity squamous cell carcinoma. Sequenced here: PBMCs, sampled before nivolumab (anti-PD-1) treatment. CDR3 region: CASNFDRSNTEAFF. The nucleotide sequence reads as follows: TGCGCCAGCAACTTCGACAGATCTAACACTGAAGCTTTCTTT.